This passage covers 11 T cell receptor beta chains from one sample sequenced in a study of graft-versus-host responses after intestinal transplantation. Measured with immunoSEQ multiplex PCR; TCRdb has only the in-frame clones, and not every one. The data contain tens of thousands of clones, around 94% of them singletons. The sample was PBMCs, taken 16 days after intestinal transplant. The receptors here all came from a human patient who received an intestinal transplant, so some T cells may come from the graft donor.

V usage is TRBV6-6 and J usage is TRBJ1-2; D remains ambiguous. Trimming removed 4 bases at V and 3 bases at J, with 15 bases between. The CDR3 contains 15 residues. Germline CDR1 MNHNY, CDR2 SVGAGI (reference sequence). The CDR3, as DNA: TGTGCCAGCAGTTCATCCTGGGGTATGGACTATGGCTACACCTTC. Translation: CASSSSWGMDYGYTF.

The chain is built from TRBV30 and TRBJ2-3; TRBD1 matches 7 bases. The CDR3 spans 15 residues. In germline, CDR1 is GTSNPN, CDR2 SVGIG (reference sequence). The ends lost 1 base at V and 0 bases at J; junction bases unmatched: 4. The CDR3, as DNA: TGTGCCTGGAGTGGTCCAGGGGGTAGCACAGATACGCAGTATTTT. This codes for CAWSGPGGSTDTQYF.

The chain joins TRBV5-4 to TRBJ2-1, with D possibly matching TRBD1 (5 bases). Trimming pared 4 bases from V and 8 bases from J, leaving 13 bases between. CDR3 size: 13 residues. Germline lookup yields CDR1 SGHNT and CDR2 YYREEE (reference sequence). The CDR3 DNA reads as TGTGCCAGCAGCGTCCTACAGGACGATGAGCAGTTCTTC. Its protein product is CASSVLQDDEQFF.

The chain links TRBV9 to TRBJ2-1; D possibly corresponds to TRBD1 (5 bases). In germline, CDR1 is SGDLS, CDR2 YYNGEE. Trimming shortened V by 0 bases and J by 1 base, and 20 bases separated the two germline ends. The length of the CDR3 is 19 residues. Written as DNA, the CDR3 is TGTGCCAGCAGCGTAGGAGTAGGGGCTAGGATTTCGTCCTACAATGAGCAGTTCTTC. Residues: CASSVGVGARISSYNEQFF.

This sequence joins TRBV7-9 and TRBJ2-5; D is perhaps TRBD2 (5 bases). The germline gives CDR1 SEHNR, CDR2 FQNEAQ (reference sequence). V lost 5 bases and J 0 bases, leaving 22 bases between the germline ends. CDR3 length: 18 amino acids. The CDR3 spells CASSPRPGERRYQETQYF. CDR3 bases: TGTGCCAGCAGCCCCAGGCCTGGGGAGCGGAGGTACCAAGAGACCCAGTACTTC.

The rearrangement joins TRBV28 to TRBJ1-5, with D perhaps matching TRBD1 (5 bases). V lost 3 bases and J 3 bases, leaving 12 bases between the germline ends. CDR1 is MDHEN and CDR2 is SYDVKM in the germline V gene. The CDR3 loop spans 15 amino acids. The CDR3 DNA reads TGTGCCAGCAGTTTGAGATTGGGGGTCAATCAGCCCCAGCATTTT. It yields the protein CASSLRLGVNQPQHF.

The rearrangement links TRBV7-8 to TRBJ2-7, with D possibly matching TRBD1 (5 bases). The CDR3 runs to 16 residues. V lost 3 bases and J lost 2, with 17 bases in between. CDR1 is SGHVS and CDR2 is FQNEAQ in the germline V gene. The CDR3 protein is CASSFRAQASPYEQYF. The CDR3 DNA reads as TGTGCCAGCAGCTTTCGTGCACAGGCGTCTCCCTACGAGCAGTACTTC.

This rearrangement joins TRBV5-4 to TRBJ2-7; D remains unclear. The CDR3 consists of 13 residues. Trimming removed 2 bases from V and 1 base from J, with 7 bases in between. CDR1 is SGHNT, CDR2 YYREEE, per germline (reference sequence). The CDR3 DNA reads TGTGCCAGCAGCTTCGCCTTTTCCTACGAGCAGTACTTC. Protein product: CASSFAFSYEQYF.

The V and J genes are TRBV4-1 and TRBJ2-1, with D uncertain. Germline CDR1 reads MGHRA; CDR2 reads YSYEKL. Between the trimmed V and J ends, which lost 0 bases and 5 bases, there was a span of 11 bases. This CDR3 contains 15 residues. Here the CDR3 reads CASSQDSRRNNEQFF. In nucleotides, the CDR3 is TGCGCCAGCAGCCAAGATTCGCGACGGAACAATGAGCAGTTCTTC.

V and J are TRBV11-2 and TRBJ1-4; D may be TRBD1 (6 bases). This CDR3 comprises 16 residues. The germline gives CDR1 SGHAT, CDR2 FQNNGV. Trimming took off 3 bases at V and 10 bases at J, with 21 bases between the two ends. The CDR3 coding sequence is TGTGCCAGCAGCTTCAGGGTTGCTGGGGGCCAGGGAAAACTGTTTTTT. Protein product: CASSFRVAGGQGKLFF.

The chain combines TRBV15 with TRBJ2-6; no reliable D call. The CDR3 extends over 16 amino acids. CDR1 is LNHNV and CDR2 is YYDKDF in the germline V gene (reference sequence). V shed 5 bases and J shed 4 bases, with 15 bases lying between them. The CDR3 reads CATSPWKGFGANVLTF. CDR3 sequence (DNA): TGTGCCACCAGCCCGTGGAAAGGGTTCGGGGCCAACGTCCTGACTTTC.